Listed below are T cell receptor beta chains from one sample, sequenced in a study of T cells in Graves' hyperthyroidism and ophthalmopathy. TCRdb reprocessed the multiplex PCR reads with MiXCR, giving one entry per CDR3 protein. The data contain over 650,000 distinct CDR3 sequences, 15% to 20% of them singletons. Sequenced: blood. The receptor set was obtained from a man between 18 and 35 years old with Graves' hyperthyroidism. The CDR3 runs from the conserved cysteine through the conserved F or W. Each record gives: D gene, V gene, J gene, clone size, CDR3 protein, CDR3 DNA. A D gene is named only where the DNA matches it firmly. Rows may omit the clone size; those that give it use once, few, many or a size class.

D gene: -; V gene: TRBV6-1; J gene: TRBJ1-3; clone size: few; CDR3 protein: CASSELGRSGNTIYF; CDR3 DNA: TGTGCCAGCAGTGAACTAGGGAGGAGTGGAAACACCATATATTTT
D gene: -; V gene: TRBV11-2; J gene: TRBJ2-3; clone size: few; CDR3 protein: CASSPLARSTDTQYF; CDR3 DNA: TGTGCCAGCAGCCCCCTAGCCCGAAGCACAGATACGCAGTATTTT
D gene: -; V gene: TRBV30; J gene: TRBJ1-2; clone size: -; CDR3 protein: CALDSQLTYGYTF; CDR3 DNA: TGTGCCTTAGACAGCCAACTAACCTATGGCTACACCTTC
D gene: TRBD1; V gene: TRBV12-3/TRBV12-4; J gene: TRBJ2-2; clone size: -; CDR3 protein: CASSRDRRGGELFF; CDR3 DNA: TGTGCCAGCAGCAGGGACAGGCGGGGCGGGGAGCTGTTTTTT
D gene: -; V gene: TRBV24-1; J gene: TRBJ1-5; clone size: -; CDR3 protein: CATSDGRLGNRHF; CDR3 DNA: TGTGCCACCAGTGATGGGCGACTGGGTAATCGGCATTTT
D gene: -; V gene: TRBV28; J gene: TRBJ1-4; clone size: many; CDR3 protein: CASSPYRRFNEKLFF; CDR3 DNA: TGTGCCAGCAGCCCATACAGGCGTTTTAATGAAAAACTGTTTTTT
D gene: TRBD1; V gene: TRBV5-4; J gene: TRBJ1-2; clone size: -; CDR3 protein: CASSLGQGNYSYTF; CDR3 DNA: TGTGCCAGCAGCTTGGGACAGGGGAACTATAGCTACACCTTC
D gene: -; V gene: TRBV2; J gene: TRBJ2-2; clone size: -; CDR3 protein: CASSYRGGNGELFF; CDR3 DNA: TGTGCCAGCAGTTACAGGGGGGGAAACGGGGAGCTGTTTTTT
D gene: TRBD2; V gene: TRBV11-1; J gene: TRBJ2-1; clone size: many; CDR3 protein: CASSLFSHPGTSGRAKNEQFF; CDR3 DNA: TGTGCCAGCAGCTTATTCTCCCATCCTGGGACTAGCGGGAGGGCAAAGAATGAGCAGTTCTTC
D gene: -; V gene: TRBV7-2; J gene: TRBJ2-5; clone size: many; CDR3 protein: CASSLGGVQTQYF; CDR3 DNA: TGTGCCAGCAGCTTAGGGGGGGTACAGACCCAGTACTTC
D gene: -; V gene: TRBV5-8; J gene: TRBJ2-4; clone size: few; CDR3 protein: CASRGCGVGQSRAKNIQYF; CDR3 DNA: TGTGCCAGCAGGGGTTGCGGGGTTGGGCAGTCTAGAGCCAAAAACATTCAGTACTTC
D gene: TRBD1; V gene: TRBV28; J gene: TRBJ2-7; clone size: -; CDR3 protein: CASRSGTVVMDEQYF; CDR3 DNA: TGTGCCAGCAGGTCGGGGACAGTAGTTATGGACGAGCAGTACTTC
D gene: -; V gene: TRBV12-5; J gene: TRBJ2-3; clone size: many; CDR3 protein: CASGPRADIDTQYF; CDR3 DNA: TGTGCTAGTGGTCCACGGGCAGACATCGATACGCAGTATTTT
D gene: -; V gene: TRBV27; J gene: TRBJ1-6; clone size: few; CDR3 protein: CASSLGFRDSPLHF; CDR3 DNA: TGTGCCAGCAGTTTGGGGTTTCGGGATTCACCCCTCCACTTT
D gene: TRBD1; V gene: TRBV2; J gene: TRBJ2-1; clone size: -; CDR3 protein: CASSTRGTGSYFNEQFF; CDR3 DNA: TGTGCCAGCAGCACGAGGGGGACAGGGAGTTATTTTAATGAGCAGTTCTTC
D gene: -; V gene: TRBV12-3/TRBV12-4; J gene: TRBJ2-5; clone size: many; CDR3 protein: CASSFGPRTQYF; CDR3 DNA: TGTGCCAGCAGTTTTGGCCCTAGGACCCAGTACTTC
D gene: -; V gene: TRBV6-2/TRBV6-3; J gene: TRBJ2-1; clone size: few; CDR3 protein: CASSYSGGGLNEQFF; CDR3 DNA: TGTGCCAGCAGTTACTCGGGAGGAGGGCTAAATGAGCAGTTCTTC
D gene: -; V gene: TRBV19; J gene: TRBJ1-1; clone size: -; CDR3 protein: CASSILVLKERMNTEAFF; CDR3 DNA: TGTGCCAGTAGTATCCTGGTCTTGAAGGAACGAATGAACACTGAAGCTTTCTTT
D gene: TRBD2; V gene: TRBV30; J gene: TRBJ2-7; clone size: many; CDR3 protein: CAWGRLAGSYEQYF; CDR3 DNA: TGTGCCTGGGGGAGACTAGCGGGCTCCTACGAGCAGTACTTC
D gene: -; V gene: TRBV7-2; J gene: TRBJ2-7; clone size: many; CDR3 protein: CASSLARSSYEQYF; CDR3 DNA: TGTGCCAGCAGCTTAGCCCGTAGCTCCTACGAGCAGTACTTC
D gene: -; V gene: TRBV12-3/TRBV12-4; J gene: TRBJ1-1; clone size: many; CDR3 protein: CASHGGSEAFF; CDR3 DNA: TGTGCCAGCCACGGGGGATCTGAAGCTTTCTTT
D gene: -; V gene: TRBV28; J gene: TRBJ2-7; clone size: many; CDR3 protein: CASSSSTGAYEQYF; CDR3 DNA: TGTGCCAGCAGTTCCTCGACAGGAGCCTACGAGCAGTACTTC
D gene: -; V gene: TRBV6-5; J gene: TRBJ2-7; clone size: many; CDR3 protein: CASSYSGPSQGYEQYF; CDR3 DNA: TGTGCCAGCAGTTACTCCGGCCCGTCCCAGGGCTACGAGCAGTACTTC
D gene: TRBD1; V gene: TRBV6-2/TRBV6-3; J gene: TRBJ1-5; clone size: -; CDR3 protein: CASSYRGGTQPQHF; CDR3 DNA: TGTGCCAGCAGTTACCGAGGGGGCACTCAGCCCCAGCATTTT
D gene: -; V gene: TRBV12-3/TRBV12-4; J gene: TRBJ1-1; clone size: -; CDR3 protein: CASSPGTRGDTEAFF; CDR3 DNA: TGTGCCAGCAGTCCCGGGACCCGTGGGGACACTGAAGCTTTCTTT
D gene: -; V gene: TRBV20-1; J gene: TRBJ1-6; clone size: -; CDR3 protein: CSARSGGYNSPLHF; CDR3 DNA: TGCAGTGCTAGAAGTGGCGGATATAATTCACCCCTCCACTTT
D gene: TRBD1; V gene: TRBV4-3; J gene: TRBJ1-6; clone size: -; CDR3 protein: CASSQDPGTGGSPLHF; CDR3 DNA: TGCGCCAGCAGCCAAGATCCGGGGACAGGAGGGTCACCCCTCCACTTT
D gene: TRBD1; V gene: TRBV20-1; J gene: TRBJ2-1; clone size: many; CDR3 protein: CSAGQGNNEQFF; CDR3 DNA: TGCAGCGCGGGACAGGGAAACAATGAGCAGTTCTTC
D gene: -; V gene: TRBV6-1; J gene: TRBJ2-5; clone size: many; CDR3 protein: CASSYGGGLQETQYF; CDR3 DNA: TGTGCCAGCAGTTACGGCGGGGGCCTCCAAGAGACCCAGTACTTC
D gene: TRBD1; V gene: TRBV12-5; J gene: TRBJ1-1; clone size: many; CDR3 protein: CASAYSGTGSTEAFF; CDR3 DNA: TGTGCTAGTGCCTACTCCGGGACAGGGTCGACTGAAGCTTTCTTT
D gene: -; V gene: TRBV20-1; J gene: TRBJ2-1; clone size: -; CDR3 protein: CSVGRFYNEQFF; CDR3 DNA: TGCAGTGTGGGGCGGTTCTACAATGAGCAGTTCTTC
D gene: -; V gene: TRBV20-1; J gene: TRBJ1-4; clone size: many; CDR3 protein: CSASTATNEKLFF; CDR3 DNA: TGCAGTGCCTCGACAGCAACTAATGAAAAACTGTTTTTT
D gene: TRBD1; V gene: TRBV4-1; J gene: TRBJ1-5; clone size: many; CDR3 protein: CASSSEGQGNQPQHF; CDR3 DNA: TGCGCCAGCAGCTCAGAAGGACAGGGCAATCAGCCCCAGCATTTT
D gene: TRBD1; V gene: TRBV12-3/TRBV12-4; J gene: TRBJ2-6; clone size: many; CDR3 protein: CASSFGIAGGTSGANVLTF; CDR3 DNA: TGTGCCAGCAGTTTCGGAATCGCAGGGGGCACCTCTGGGGCCAACGTCCTGACTTTC
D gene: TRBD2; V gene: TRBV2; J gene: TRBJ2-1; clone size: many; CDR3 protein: CASKRSGLAANNEQFF; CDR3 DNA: TGTGCCAGCAAGCGTTCGGGACTAGCGGCGAACAATGAGCAGTTCTTC
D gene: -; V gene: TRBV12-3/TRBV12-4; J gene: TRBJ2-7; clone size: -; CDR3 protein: CASSRVQGNEQYF; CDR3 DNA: TGTGCCAGCAGTCGAGTACAGGGTAACGAGCAGTACTTC
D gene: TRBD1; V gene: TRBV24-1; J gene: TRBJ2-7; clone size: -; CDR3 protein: CATSDGDRDPPYEQYF; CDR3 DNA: TGTGCCACCAGTGATGGGGACAGGGATCCGCCCTACGAGCAGTACTTC
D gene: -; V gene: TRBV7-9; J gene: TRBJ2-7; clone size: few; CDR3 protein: CASSNGPYYEQYF; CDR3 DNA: TGTGCCAGCAGCAACGGCCCGTACTACGAGCAGTACTTC
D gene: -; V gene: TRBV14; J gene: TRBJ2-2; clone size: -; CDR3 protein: CASSQVETVNTGELFF; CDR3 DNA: TGTGCCAGCAGCCAAGTTGAGACAGTTAACACCGGGGAGCTGTTTTTT
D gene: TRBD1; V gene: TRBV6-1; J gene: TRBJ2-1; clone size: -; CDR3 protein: CASSPQGARGNEQFF; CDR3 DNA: TGTGCCAGCAGTCCACAGGGGGCTCGGGGCAATGAGCAGTTCTTC
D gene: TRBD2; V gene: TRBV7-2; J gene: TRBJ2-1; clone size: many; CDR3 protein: CASIQPTSGSYYNEQFF; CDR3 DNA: TGTGCCAGCATCCAACCGACTAGCGGGAGTTACTACAATGAGCAGTTCTTC
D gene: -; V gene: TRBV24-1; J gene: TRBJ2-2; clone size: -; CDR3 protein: CATSGHTRAANTGELFF; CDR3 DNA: TGTGCCACCAGTGGCCACACTAGGGCCGCGAACACCGGGGAGCTGTTTTTT
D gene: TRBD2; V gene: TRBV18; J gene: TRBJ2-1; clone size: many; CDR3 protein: CASSPRRLAGGDNEQFF; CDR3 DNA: TGTGCCAGCTCACCGCGACGACTAGCGGGAGGCGACAATGAGCAGTTCTTC
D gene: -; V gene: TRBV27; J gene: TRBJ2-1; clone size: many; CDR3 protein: CASSLSVSAAVYNEQFF; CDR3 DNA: TGTGCCAGCAGTTTATCGGTGTCGGCCGCCGTCTACAATGAGCAGTTCTTC
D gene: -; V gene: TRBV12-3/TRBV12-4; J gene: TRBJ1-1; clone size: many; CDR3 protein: CASSPPMDGDTEAFF; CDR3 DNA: TGTGCCAGCAGCCCCCCGATGGACGGGGACACTGAAGCTTTCTTT
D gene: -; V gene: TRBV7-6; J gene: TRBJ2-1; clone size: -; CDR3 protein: CASSNWDMAYNEQFF; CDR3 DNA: TGTGCCAGCAGCAACTGGGACATGGCCTACAATGAGCAGTTCTTC
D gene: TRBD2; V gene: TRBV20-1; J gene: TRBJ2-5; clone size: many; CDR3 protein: CSAVAGGGQETQYF; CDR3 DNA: TGCAGTGCTGTAGCGGGAGGGGGCCAGGAGACCCAGTACTTC
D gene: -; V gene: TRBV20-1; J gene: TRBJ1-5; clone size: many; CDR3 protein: CSARAAGQQPQHF; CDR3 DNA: TGCAGTGCTAGAGCGGCAGGACAGCAGCCCCAGCATTTT
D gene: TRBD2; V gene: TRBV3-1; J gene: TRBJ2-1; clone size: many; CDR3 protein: CASSPEGTSGFDEQFF; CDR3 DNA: TGTGCCAGCAGCCCTGAAGGGACTAGCGGGTTCGATGAGCAGTTCTTC
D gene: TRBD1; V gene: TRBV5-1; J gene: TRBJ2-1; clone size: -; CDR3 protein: CASTDPSGTGGEQFF; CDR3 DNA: TGCGCCAGCACCGACCCTTCCGGGACAGGGGGAGAGCAGTTCTTC
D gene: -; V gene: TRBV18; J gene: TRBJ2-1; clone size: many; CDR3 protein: CASSRKAGVHNEQFF; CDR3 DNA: TGTGCCAGCTCACGTAAGGCAGGGGTCCACAATGAGCAGTTCTTC
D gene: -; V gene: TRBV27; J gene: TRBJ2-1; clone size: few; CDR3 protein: CASSHSRNEQFF; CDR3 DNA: TGTGCCAGCAGCCATTCGCGGAATGAGCAGTTCTTC
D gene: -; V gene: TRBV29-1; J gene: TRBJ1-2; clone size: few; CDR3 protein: CSVAPGENYGYTF; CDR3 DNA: TGCAGCGTTGCGCCAGGGGAGAACTATGGCTACACCTTC
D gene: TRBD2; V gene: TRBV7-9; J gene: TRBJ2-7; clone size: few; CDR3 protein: CASSLWTSGRAYEQYF; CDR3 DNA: TGTGCCAGCAGCTTATGGACTAGCGGGAGGGCTTACGAGCAGTACTTC
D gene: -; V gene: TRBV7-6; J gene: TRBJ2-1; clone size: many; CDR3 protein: CASSPGSLAYNEQFF; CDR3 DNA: TGTGCCAGCAGCCCCGGGAGCCTAGCCTACAATGAGCAGTTCTTC